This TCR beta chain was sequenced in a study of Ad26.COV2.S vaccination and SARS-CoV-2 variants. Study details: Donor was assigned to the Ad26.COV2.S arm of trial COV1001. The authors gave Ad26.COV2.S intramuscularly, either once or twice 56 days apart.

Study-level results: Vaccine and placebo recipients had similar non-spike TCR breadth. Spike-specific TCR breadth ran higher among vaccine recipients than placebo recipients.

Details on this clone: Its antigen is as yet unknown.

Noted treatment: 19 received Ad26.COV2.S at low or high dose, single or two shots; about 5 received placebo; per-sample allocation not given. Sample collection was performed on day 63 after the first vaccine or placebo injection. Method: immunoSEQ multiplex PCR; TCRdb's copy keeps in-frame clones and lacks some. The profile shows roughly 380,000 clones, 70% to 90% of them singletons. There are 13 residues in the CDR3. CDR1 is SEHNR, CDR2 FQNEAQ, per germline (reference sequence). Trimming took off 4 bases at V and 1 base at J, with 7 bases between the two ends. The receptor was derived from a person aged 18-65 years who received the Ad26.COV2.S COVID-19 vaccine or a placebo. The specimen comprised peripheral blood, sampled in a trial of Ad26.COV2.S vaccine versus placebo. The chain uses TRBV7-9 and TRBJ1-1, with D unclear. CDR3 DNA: TGTGCCAGCAGCTCTCAGGAGAACACTGAAGCTTTCTTT. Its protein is CASSSQENTEAFF. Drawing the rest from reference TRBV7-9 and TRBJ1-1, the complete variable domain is DTGVSQNPRHKITKRGQNVTFRCDPISEHNRLYWYRQTLGQGPEFLTYFQNEAQLEKSRLLSDRFSAERPKGSFSTLEIQRTEQGDSAMYLCASSSQENTEAFFGQGTRLTVV.